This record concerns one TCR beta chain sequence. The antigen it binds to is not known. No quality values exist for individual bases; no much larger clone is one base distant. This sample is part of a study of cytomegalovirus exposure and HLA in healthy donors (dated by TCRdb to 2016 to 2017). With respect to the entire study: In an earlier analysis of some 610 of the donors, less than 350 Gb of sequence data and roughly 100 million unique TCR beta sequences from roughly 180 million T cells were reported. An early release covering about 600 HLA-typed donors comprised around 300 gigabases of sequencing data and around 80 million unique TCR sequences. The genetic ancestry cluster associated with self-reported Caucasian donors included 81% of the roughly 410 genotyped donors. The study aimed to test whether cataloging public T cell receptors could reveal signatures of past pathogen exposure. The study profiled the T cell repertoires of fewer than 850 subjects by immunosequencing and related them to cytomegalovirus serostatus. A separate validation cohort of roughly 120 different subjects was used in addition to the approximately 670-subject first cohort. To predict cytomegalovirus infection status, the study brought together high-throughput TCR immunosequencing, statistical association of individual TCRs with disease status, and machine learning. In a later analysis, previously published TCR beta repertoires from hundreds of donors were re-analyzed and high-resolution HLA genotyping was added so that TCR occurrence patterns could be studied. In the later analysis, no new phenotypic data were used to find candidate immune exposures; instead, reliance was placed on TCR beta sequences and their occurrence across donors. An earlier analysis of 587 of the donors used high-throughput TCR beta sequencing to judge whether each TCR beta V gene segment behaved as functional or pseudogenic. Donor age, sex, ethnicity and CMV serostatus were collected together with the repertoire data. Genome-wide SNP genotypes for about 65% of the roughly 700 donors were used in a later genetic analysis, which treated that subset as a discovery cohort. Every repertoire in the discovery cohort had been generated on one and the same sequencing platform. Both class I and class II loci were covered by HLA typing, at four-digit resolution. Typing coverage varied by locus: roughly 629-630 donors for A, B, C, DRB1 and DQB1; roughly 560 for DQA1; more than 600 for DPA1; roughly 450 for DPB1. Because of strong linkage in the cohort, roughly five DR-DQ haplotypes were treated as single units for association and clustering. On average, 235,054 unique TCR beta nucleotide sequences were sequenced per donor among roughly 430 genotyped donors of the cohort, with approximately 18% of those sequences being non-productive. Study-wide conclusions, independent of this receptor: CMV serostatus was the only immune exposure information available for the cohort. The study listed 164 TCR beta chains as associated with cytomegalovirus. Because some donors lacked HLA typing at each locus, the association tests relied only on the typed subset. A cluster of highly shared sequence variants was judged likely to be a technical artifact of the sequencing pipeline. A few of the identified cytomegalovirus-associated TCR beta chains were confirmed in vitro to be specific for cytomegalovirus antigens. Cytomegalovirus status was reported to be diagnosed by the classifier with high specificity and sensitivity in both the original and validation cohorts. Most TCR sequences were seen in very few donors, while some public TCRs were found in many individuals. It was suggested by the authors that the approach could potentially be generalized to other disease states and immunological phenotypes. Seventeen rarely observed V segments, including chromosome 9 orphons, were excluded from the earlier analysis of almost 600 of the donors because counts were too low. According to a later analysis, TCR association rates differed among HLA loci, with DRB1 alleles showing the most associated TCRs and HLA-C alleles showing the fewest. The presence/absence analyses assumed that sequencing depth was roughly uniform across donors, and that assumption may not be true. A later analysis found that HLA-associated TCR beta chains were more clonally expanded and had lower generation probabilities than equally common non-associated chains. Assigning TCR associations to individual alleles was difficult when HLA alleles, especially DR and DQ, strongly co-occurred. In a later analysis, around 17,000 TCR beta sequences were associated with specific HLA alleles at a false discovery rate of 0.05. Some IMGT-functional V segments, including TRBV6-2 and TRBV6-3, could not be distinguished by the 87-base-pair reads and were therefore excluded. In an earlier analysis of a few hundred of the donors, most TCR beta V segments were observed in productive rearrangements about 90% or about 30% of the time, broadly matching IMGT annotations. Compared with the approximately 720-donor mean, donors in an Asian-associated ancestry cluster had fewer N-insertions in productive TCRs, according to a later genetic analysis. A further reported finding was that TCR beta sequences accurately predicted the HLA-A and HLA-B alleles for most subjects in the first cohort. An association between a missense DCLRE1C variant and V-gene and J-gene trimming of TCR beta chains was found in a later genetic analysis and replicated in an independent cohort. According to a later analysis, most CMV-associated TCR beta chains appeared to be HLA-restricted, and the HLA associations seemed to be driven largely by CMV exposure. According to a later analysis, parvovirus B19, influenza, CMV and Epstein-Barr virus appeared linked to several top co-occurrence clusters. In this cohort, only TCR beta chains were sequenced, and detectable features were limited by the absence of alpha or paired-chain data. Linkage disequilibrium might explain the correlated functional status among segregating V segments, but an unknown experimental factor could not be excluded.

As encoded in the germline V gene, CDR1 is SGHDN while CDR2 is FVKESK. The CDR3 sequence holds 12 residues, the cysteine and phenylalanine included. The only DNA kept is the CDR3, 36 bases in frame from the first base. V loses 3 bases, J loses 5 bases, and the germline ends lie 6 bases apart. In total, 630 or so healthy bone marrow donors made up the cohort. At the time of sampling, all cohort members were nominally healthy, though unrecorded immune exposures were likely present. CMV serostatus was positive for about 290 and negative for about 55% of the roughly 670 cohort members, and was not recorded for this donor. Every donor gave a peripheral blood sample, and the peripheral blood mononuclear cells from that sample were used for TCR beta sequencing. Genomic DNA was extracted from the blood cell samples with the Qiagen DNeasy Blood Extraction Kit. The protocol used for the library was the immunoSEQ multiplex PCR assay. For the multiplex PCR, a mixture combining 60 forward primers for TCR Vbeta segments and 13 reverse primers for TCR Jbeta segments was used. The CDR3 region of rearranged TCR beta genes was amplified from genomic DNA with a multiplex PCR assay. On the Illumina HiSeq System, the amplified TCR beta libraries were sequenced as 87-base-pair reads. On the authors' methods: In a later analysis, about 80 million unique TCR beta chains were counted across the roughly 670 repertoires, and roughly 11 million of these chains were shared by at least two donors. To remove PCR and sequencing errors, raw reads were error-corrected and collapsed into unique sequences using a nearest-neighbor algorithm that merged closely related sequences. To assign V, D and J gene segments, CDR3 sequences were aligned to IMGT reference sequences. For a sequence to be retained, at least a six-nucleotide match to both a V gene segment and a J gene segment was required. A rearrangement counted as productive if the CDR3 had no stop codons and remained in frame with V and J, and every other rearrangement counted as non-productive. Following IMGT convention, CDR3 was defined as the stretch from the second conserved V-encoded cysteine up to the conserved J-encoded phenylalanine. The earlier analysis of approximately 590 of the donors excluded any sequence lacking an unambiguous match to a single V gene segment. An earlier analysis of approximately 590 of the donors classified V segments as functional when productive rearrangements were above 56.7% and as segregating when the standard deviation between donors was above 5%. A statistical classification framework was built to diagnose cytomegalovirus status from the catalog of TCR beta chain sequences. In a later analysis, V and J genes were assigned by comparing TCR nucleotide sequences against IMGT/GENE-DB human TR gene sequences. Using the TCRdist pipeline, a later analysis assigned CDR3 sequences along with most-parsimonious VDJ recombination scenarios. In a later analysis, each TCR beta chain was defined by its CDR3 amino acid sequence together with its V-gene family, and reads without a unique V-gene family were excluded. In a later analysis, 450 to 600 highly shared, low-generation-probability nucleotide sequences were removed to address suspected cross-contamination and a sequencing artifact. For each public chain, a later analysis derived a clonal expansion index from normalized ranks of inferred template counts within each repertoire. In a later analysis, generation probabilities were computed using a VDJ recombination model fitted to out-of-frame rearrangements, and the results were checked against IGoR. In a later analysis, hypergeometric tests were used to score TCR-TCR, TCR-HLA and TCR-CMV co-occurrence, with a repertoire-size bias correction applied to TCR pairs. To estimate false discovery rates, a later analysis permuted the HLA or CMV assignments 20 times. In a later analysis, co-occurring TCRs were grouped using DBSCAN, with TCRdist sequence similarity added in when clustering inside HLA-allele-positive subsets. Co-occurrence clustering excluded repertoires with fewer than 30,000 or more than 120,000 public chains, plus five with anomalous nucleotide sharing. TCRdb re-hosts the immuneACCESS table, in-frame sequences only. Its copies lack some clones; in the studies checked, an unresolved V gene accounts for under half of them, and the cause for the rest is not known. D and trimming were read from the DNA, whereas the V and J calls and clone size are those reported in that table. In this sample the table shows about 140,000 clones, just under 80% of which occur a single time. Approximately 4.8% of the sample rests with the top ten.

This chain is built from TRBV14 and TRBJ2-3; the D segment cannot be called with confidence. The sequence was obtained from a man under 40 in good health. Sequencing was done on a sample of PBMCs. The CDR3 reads CASSQSRDTQYF. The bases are TGTGCCAGCAGCCAGTCTAGAGATACGCAGTATTTT.